Listed below are T cell receptor beta chains from one sample, sequenced in a study of T cell repertoires in cytomegalovirus infection. One entry per CDR3 protein results from TCRdb running MiXCR on the reads. Of some 680,000 distinct CDR3 sequences listed, roughly a third are singletons. The sequenced sample was PBMCs. The receptors originated from a human donor in good health (CMV status not recorded). Some clones in this sample may be carry-over from other donors' samples. The CDR3 runs from the conserved cysteine through the conserved F or W. D genes are given only for firm matches. For some rows the clone size is stated as once, few or many, or as a class when expanded; others skip it.

>TRBD1|TRBV19|NA|TRBJ1-2
TGTGCCAGTAGCCATCTTCGACAGGGTAGCGGCGGCTACACCTTC
CASSHLRQGSGGYTF
>NA|TRBV29-1|NA|TRBJ1-4
TGCAGCGTCGGGACGGGAGCAACTAATGAAAAACTGTTTTTT
CSVGTGATNEKLFF
>TRBD1|TRBV11-2|NA|TRBJ2-7
TGTGCCAGCAGCTTCGGGACAGAGTCCTACGAGCAGTACTTC
CASSFGTESYEQYF
>NA|TRBV7-6|many|TRBJ1-6
TGTGCCAGCAGCCTGTACAGCAATACCTTCTATAATTCACCCCTCCACTTT
CASSLYSNTFYNSPLHF
>NA|TRBV28|NA|TRBJ2-2
TGTGCCAGCACCGCCGGGACCCCGGGAGTCCGGGAGCTGTTTTTT
CASTAGTPGVRELFF
>NA|TRBV12-3/TRBV12-4|NA|TRBJ2-7
TGTGCCAGCAGTTTGATCCGTAGAAGCAACGAGCAGTACTTC
CASSLIRRSNEQYF
>TRBD1|TRBV4-2|NA|TRBJ1-2
TGTGCCAGCAGCCAAGAGGCCACAGGGGGCTACTATGGCTACACCTTC
CASSQEATGGYYGYTF
>NA|TRBV12-3/TRBV12-4|many|TRBJ1-2
TGTGCCAGCAGGGGCGGCGGGACCCATGGCTACACCTTC
CASRGGGTHGYTF
>TRBD1|TRBV7-2|many|TRBJ1-1
TGTGCCAGCAGCTACCGGGACAGGGGGAACACTGAAGCTTTCTTT
CASSYRDRGNTEAFF
>TRBD1|TRBV19|NA|TRBJ2-7
TGTGCCAGTAGTGGTCGCCGGGACAGGGGCAACGAGCAGTACTTC
CASSGRRDRGNEQYF